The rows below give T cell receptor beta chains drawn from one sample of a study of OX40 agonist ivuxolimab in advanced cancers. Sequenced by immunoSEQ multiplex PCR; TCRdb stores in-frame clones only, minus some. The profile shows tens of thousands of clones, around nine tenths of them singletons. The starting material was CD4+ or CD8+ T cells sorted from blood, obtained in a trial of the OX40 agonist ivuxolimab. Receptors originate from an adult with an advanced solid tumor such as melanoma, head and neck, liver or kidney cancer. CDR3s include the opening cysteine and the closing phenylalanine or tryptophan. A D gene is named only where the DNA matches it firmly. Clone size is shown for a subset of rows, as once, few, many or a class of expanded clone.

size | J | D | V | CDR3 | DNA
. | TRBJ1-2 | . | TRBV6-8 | CASTQEGGYGYTF | TGTGCCAGCACCCAAGAGGGAGGGTATGGCTACACCTTC
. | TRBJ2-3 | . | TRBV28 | CASSFDEGNTQYF | TGTGCCAGCAGTTTCGACGAAGGGAATACGCAGTATTTT
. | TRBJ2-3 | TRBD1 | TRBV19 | CASRQGLDTQYF | TGTGCCAGCCGACAGGGGTTAGATACGCAGTATTTT
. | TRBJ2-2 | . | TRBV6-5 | CASSKVNTGELFF | TGTGCCAGCAGTAAAGTCAACACCGGGGAGCTGTTTTTT
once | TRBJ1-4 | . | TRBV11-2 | CASSLDWATNEKLFF | TGTGCCAGCAGCTTAGACTGGGCAACTAATGAAAAACTGTTTTTT
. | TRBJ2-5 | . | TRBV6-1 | CASSGETQYF | TGTGCCAGCAGTGGAGAGACCCAGTACTTC
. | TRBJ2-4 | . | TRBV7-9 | CASSLLGDELAKNIQYF | TGTGCCAGCAGCCTCCTAGGGGACGAACTAGCCAAAAACATTCAGTACTTC
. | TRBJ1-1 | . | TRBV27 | CASRHPNTEAFF | TGTGCCAGCAGGCACCCGAACACTGAAGCTTTCTTT
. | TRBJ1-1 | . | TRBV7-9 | CASSLPNQKPNTEAFF | TGTGCCAGCAGCTTACCGAACCAGAAGCCGAACACTGAAGCTTTCTTT
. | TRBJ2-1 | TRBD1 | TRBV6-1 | CASSDDRGNEQFF | TGTGCCAGCAGTGACGACAGGGGCAATGAGCAGTTCTTC
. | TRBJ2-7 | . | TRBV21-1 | CASSNTNRGSYEQYF | TGTGCCAGCAGCAATACTAACAGGGGGTCCTACGAGCAGTACTTC
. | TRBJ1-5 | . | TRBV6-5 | CASWGAGQPQHF | TGTGCCAGCTGGGGGGCAGGGCAGCCCCAGCATTTT
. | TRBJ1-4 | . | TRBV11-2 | CASSLELGGDEKLFF | TGTGCCAGCAGCTTAGAATTAGGGGGGGATGAAAAACTGTTTTTT
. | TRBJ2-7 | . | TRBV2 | CASSTSRSSHEQYF | TGTGCCAGCAGTACGTCCAGGTCAAGCCACGAGCAGTACTTC
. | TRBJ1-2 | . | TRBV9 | CASSVGAGTLGGYTF | TGTGCCAGCAGCGTAGGAGCCGGGACCCTTGGTGGCTACACCTTC
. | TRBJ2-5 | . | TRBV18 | CASSPAGYTVQETQYF | TGTGCCAGCTCACCGGCGGGCTACACCGTACAAGAGACCCAGTACTTC
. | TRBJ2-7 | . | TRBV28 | CASSLLGAVGQYF | TGTGCCAGCAGTTTACTGGGGGCGGTGGGGCAGTACTTC
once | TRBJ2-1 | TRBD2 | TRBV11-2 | CASSLSPSGVIYNEQFF | TGTGCCAGCAGCCTGAGTCCTAGCGGGGTGATCTACAATGAGCAGTTCTTC
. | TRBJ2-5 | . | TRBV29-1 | CSVEGSRVTQYF | TGCAGCGTTGAAGGGAGTCGGGTGACCCAGTACTTC
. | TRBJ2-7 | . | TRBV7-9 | CASQAGESNQYEQYF | TGTGCCAGCCAGGCTGGGGAGTCCAACCAATACGAGCAGTACTTC
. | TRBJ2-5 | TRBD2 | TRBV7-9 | CASSLELGGSGGAIETQYF | TGTGCCAGCAGCTTAGAACTCGGCGGAAGCGGGGGGGCTATTGAGACCCAGTACTTC
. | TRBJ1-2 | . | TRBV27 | CASSLSGNDIYGYTF | TGTGCCAGCAGTTTATCGGGGAACGACATCTATGGCTACACCTTC
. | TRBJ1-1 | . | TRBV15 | CATSRDGFSGTEAFF | TGTGCCACCAGCAGAGATGGGTTTAGTGGCACTGAAGCTTTCTTT
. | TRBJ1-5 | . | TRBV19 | CASSIMVSQPQHF | TGTGCCAGTAGTATCATGGTCAGTCAGCCCCAGCATTTT
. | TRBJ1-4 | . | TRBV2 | CASSEPGTPDEKLFF | TGTGCCAGCAGTGAACCCGGGACCCCCGATGAAAAACTGTTTTTT
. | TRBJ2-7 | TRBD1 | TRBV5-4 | CASSEGARVYTYEQYF | TGTGCCAGCAGCGAGGGGGCGCGGGTATATACGTACGAGCAGTACTTC
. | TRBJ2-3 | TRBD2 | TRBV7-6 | CASSLAGGSDTQYF | TGTGCCAGCAGCTTAGCGGGGGGGAGTGATACGCAGTATTTT
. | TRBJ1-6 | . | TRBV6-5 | CASSYRENSPLHF | TGTGCCAGCAGTTACCGAGAGAATTCACCCCTCCACTTT
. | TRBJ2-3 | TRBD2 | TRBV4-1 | CASSYVTGGTDTQYF | TGCGCCAGCAGCTACGTGACGGGGGGAACAGATACGCAGTATTTT
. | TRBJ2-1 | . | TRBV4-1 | CASSQDLETYNEQFF | TGCGCCAGCAGCCAAGATTTAGAAACCTACAATGAGCAGTTCTTC
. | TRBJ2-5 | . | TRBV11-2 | CASSLEAPVGETQYF | TGTGCCAGCAGCTTAGAGGCTCCGGTTGGAGAGACCCAGTACTTC
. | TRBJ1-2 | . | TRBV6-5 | CASSLRGVANYGYTF | TGTGCCAGCAGTCTCCGGGGGGTTGCTAACTATGGCTACACCTTC
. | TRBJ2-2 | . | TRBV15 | CATSRALDRLNTGELFF | TGTGCCACCAGCAGAGCCCTAGACAGGTTGAACACCGGGGAGCTGTTTTTT
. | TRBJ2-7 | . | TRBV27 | CASSSSRGPPPYEQYF | TGTGCCAGCAGTTCCTCGCGGGGGCCCCCCCCCTACGAGCAGTACTTC
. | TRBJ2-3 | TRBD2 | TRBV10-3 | CAISESLAGGADTQYF | TGTGCCATCAGTGAGTCCCTAGCGGGGGGCGCAGATACGCAGTATTTT
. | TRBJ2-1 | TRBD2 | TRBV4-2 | CASSQELAGGPAEQFF | TGTGCCAGCAGCCAGGAACTAGCGGGGGGGCCGGCTGAGCAGTTCTTC
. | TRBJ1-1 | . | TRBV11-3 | CASRGEGNTEAFF | TGTGCCAGCAGGGGCGAGGGGAACACTGAAGCTTTCTTT
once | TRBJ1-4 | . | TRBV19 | CASSLRAGNEKLFF | TGTGCCAGTAGCCTCCGGGCCGGGAATGAAAAACTGTTTTTT
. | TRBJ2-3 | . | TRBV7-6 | CASSLASGTDTQYF | TGTGCCAGCAGCTTAGCTAGCGGCACAGATACGCAGTATTTT
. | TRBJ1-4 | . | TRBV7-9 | CASSLTDNEKLFF | TGTGCCAGCAGCTTAACAGATAATGAAAAACTGTTTTTT
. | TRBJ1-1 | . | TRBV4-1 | CASSQGDWDTEAFF | TGCGCCAGCAGCCAAGGGGACTGGGACACTGAAGCTTTCTTT
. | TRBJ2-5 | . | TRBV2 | CASSEVETQYF | TGTGCCAGCAGTGAGGTAGAGACCCAGTACTTC
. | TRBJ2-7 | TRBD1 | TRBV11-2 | CASSLETGAWADYEQYF | TGTGCCAGCAGCTTAGAGACAGGGGCATGGGCTGACTACGAGCAGTACTTC